These 9 T cell receptor beta chains share one sample of origin, sequenced in a study of T cell repertoires in cytomegalovirus infection. TCRdb redid the calling of the reads with MiXCR, one entry per CDR3 protein. The sample holds about 230,000 distinct CDR3 sequences, about 20% seen once. The sequencing sample was made of CD8+ T cells from PBMCs. The receptor source for this set is a human donor in good health (CMV status not recorded). Some clones in this sample may be carry-over from other donors' samples.

This clonotype was counted only a few times. V gene TRBV10-3 combines with J gene TRBJ2-1, with 8 bases lining up with TRBD1. J was trimmed by 7 bases and V by 5 bases; bases with no gene match: 4. Germline loops: CDR1 ENHRY, CDR2 SYGVKD. The CDR3 contains 13 residues. CDR3 region: CAISTDRANEQFF. Here the CDR3 DNA reads TGTGCCATCAGTACGGACAGGGCGAATGAGCAGTTCTTC.

CDR3 region: CASSPGLAADTQYF. The CDR3 DNA reads as TGTGCCAGCAGTCCGGGACTAGCAGCGGATACGCAGTATTTT. The V call is TRBV12-3 or TRBV12-4, the J call TRBJ2-3, with 9 bases matching TRBD2. The CDR3 is 14 amino acids. V shed 5 bases and J 6 bases; nucleotides not matched to a gene: 6.

This clonotype was observed a handful of times. The CDR3 DNA reads as TGTGCCAGCAGTTACTCAGCCGGGACAGGGAGCTCCTACGAGCAGTACTTC. Protein product: CASSYSAGTGSSYEQYF. This sequence joins TRBV6-2 or TRBV6-3 and TRBJ2-7, with 9 bases lining up with TRBD1. Germline CDR1 and CDR2: MNHEY and SVGEGT. The CDR3 runs 17 residues. The V segment lost 0 bases and the J segment 0 bases; nucleotides outside the gene matches: 6.

This clonotype was recorded at least ten times. The chain links TRBV7-3 to TRBJ2-1; D possibly corresponds to TRBD1 (6 bases). The CDR3 extends over 12 amino acids. CDR1 is SGHTA, CDR2 FQGTGA, per germline. The V and J ends lost 4 bases and 9 bases respectively, with 10 bases between them. The DNA of the CDR3 is TGTGCCAGCAGCTATACAGGGACTGAGCAGTTCTTC. This gives the protein CASSYTGTEQFF.

The chain has TRBV15 and TRBJ2-3, with D possibly TRBD2 on 7 matching bases. The CDR3 consists of 17 residues. CDR1 is LNHNV, CDR2 YYDKDF, per germline (reference sequence). V gave up 0 bases and J gave up 2 bases, with 15 bases separating them. The DNA for the CDR3 is TGTGCCACCAGCAGAGATCATGGCGGGGGCATCACAGATACGCAGTATTTT. This translates into CATSRDHGGGITDTQYF.

The table lists this clonotype with a few counts. CDR3 nucleotides: TGCAGTGCTAGAGATTATGCCGAGCTGGGCTATGGCTACACCTTC. Its translation is CSARDYAELGYGYTF. This chain links TRBV20-1 with TRBJ1-2; D is uncertain. Germline loops: CDR1 DFQATT, CDR2 SNEGSKA (reference sequence). The CDR3 spans 15 residues. V was clipped by 0 bases and J by 4 bases, with 15 bases between them.

This clonotype was seen repeatedly, ten times or more. The junction departs from germline at one end; a sequencing error may be responsible. The J gene is TRBJ1-1, the V gene TRBV5-1; a possible D gene is TRBD1 (5 bases). CDR1 is SGHRS and CDR2 is YFSETQ in the germline V gene. This CDR3 is built from 14 residues. CDR3 region: CASSLAGQNTEAFF. CDR3 in DNA: TGTGCCAGCAGCTTAGCAGGACAGAACACTGAAGCTTTCTTT.

This chain joins TRBV28 and TRBJ2-3, with D possibly being TRBD2 (6 bases). The germline V and J ends were trimmed by 3 bases and 1 base, with 14 bases remaining between them. The CDR3 is 16 residues long. Germline V gives CDR1 MDHEN, CDR2 SYDVKM. The CDR3 DNA reads as TGTGCCAGCAGTTTCCTCTTCGGGGAGGGCACAGATACGCAGTATTTT. Its translation is CASSFLFGEGTDTQYF.

Ten or more counts support this clonotype. The CDR3 spells CASGLTVNNEQFF. CDR3 sequence (DNA): TGTGCCAGCGGATTGACAGTAAACAATGAGCAGTTCTTC. The chain is built from TRBV28 and TRBJ2-1, with a weak D call TRBD1 (5 bases). The germline V gene has CDR1 MDHEN and CDR2 SYDVKM. V gave up 8 bases and J gave up 5 bases, with 13 bases separating them. This CDR3 has 13 amino acids.